This TCR beta chain was sequenced for a study of blood T cell repertoires in COVID-19. On the study more broadly: Acute-phase and convalescent COVID-19 samples originated in the United States, Italy and Spain.

In the study's own analysis: By means of reference gene primer amplification, nucleated cell counts were estimated. Assay: immunoSEQ multiplex PCR; the TCRdb copy retains only in-frame clones and omits some. V, J and clone size were drawn from that table, and D and trimming were deduced from the DNA. The sample consists of 90,000 to 120,000 clones, around 80% of them appearing once. Germline CDR1 is MNHEY and CDR2 is SVGAGI. This CDR3 has 15 residues. Trimming removed 6 bases from V and 2 bases from J; junction bases left unmatched: 7. The source of this sequence is a man aged 65 to 79 with acute or convalescent COVID-19. Sequencing input: peripheral blood. The chain is built from TRBV6-5 and TRBJ1-2; the match to TRBD1 covers 9 bases. The chain's CDR3 is CASSPGQGRNYGYTF. The DNA for the CDR3 is TGTGCCAGCAGCCCGGGACAGGGTCGAAACTATGGCTACACCTTC.